Listed below are T cell receptor beta chains from one sample, sequenced in a study of CD8 T cells in ankylosing spondylitis. MiXCR, run by TCRdb on the 5' RACE reads, gives a single entry per CDR3 protein. This table holds about 35,000 distinct CDR3 sequences, 10% found once. The sample taken for sequencing was blood, either unsorted or a sorted T cell fraction (not recorded which). The receptors stem from a male donor with ankylosing spondylitis or in good health (not recorded which). Each CDR3 is given with its conserved first and last residue. A D gene is named only where the DNA matches it firmly. Only some rows state a clone size, as once, few, many or a class for expanded clones.

d_call,j_call,clone_size,v_call,cdr3_length,cdr3_nt,cdr3_aa
TRBD2,TRBJ2-7,NA,TRBV2,15,TGTGCCAGCACCGGAGGACTAGCGGAACTCTACGAGCAGTACTTC,CASTGGLAELYEQYF
NA,TRBJ1-5,many,TRBV6-1,15,TGTGCCAGCAGTGAAGGGATTACTGGCAATCAGCCCCAGCATTTT,CASSEGITGNQPQHF
TRBD2,TRBJ2-7,many,TRBV12-3/TRBV12-4,20,TGTGCCAGCAGTAGCGAAACTAGCGGGAGAGGGAATCGGGTCTCCTACGAGCAGTACTTC,CASSSETSGRGNRVSYEQYF
TRBD2,TRBJ2-7,many,TRBV7-2,14,TGTGCCAGCAGCTCGTCTAGCGGGACCTACGAGCAGTACTTC,CASSSSSGTYEQYF
NA,TRBJ2-1,many,TRBV5-1,14,TGCGCCAGCAGCTTGTTGGCAGACTACAATGAGCAGTTCTTC,CASSLLADYNEQFF
NA,TRBJ1-2,many,TRBV10-3,13,TGTGCCTCGTACACAGGAAGTAACTATGGCTACACCTTC,CASYTGSNYGYTF
NA,TRBJ1-4,many,TRBV6-2/TRBV6-3,15,TGTGCCAGCAGTTACGCCGGTGGGACTAATGAAAAACTGTTTTTT,CASSYAGGTNEKLFF
NA,TRBJ2-3,many,TRBV15,15,TGTGCCACCAGCTTGACGCGTGGAAGCACAGATACGCAGTATTTT,CATSLTRGSTDTQYF
NA,TRBJ2-5,NA,TRBV11-2,13,TGTGCCAGCAGCTTCGGGGGACAAGAGACCCAGTACTTC,CASSFGGQETQYF
NA,TRBJ2-1,many,TRBV20-1,15,TGCAGTGCTAGACTCCTTAAGGGATCCTTCAATGAGCAGTTCTTC,CSARLLKGSFNEQFF
NA,TRBJ2-2,many,TRBV4-1,15,TGCGCCAGCAGCCAAGGTCGGCCCGGCACCGGGGAGCTGTTTTTT,CASSQGRPGTGELFF
NA,TRBJ1-2,NA,TRBV7-9,17,TGTGCCATCAGCTCCGGGCCCCCAAGGGGAGATGCGGGAGGCTACACCTTC,CAISSGPPRGDAGGYTF
TRBD2,TRBJ2-1,few,TRBV7-6,16,TGTGCCAGCAGCCCTAGGACTAGCGGGAGTGGCAATGAGCAGTTCTTC,CASSPRTSGSGNEQFF